Listed below are T cell receptor beta chains from one sample, sequenced in a study of T-cell reconstitution after alpha-beta-depleted transplantation in children. A single record per CDR3 protein comes from TCRdb applying MiXCR to the PCR reads. The repertoire holds some 81,000 distinct CDR3 sequences, with roughly 13% as singletons. The source material was PBMCs, mostly from graft donor cells, sampled 180 days after TCRalphabeta/CD19-depleted stem cell transplant. The source of these receptors is a male patient under 10 years old who had a stem cell transplant for acute lymphoblastic leukemia, so the T cells may come from the graft donor. Both conserved end residues are part of each CDR3. Each record gives: J gene, clone size, D gene, V gene, CDR3 protein, CDR3 DNA. D genes are given only for firm matches. Size tells how often a clone was seen (once, few, many) or the class of an expanded clone, and some rows leave it out.

j_gene: TRBJ1-2; abundance: .; d_gene: .; v_gene: TRBV6-2/TRBV6-3; CDR3aa: CASKQGHYGYTF; CDR3nt: TGTGCCAGCAAACAGGGCCATTATGGCTACACCTTC
j_gene: TRBJ2-7; abundance: many; d_gene: .; v_gene: TRBV5-1; CDR3aa: CASRSQLVQKGEQYF; CDR3nt: TGCGCCAGCAGATCCCAACTTGTTCAGAAGGGCGAGCAGTACTTC
j_gene: TRBJ2-3; abundance: .; d_gene: TRBD1; v_gene: TRBV10-3; CDR3aa: CALRGQGADTQYF; CDR3nt: TGTGCCCTCAGGGGACAGGGGGCAGATACGCAGTATTTT
j_gene: TRBJ1-2; abundance: few; d_gene: .; v_gene: TRBV2; CDR3aa: CARRQYGYTF; CDR3nt: TGTGCCAGAAGACAGTATGGCTACACCTTC
j_gene: TRBJ2-1; abundance: .; d_gene: .; v_gene: TRBV29-1; CDR3aa: CGVGGSRMLGYNEQFF; CDR3nt: TGCGGCGTTGGGGGGTCGAGGATGCTTGGGTACAATGAGCAGTTCTTC
j_gene: TRBJ1-2; abundance: .; d_gene: TRBD1; v_gene: TRBV12-3/TRBV12-4; CDR3aa: CASSSLWTGKNYGYTF; CDR3nt: TGTGCCAGCAGCTCTCTTTGGACAGGGAAGAACTATGGCTACACCTTC
j_gene: TRBJ2-5; abundance: few; d_gene: .; v_gene: TRBV29-1; CDR3aa: CSVEKGSETQYF; CDR3nt: TGCAGCGTTGAAAAAGGGTCGGAGACCCAGTACTTC
j_gene: TRBJ1-6; abundance: few; d_gene: TRBD1; v_gene: TRBV7-9; CDR3aa: CASSSLQGSPLHF; CDR3nt: TGTGCCAGCAGCTCACTACAGGGGTCACCCCTCCACTTT
j_gene: TRBJ2-2; abundance: many; d_gene: .; v_gene: TRBV18; CDR3aa: CASSPGGASRELFF; CDR3nt: TGTGCCAGCTCACCAGGCGGGGCCTCCCGGGAGCTGTTTTTT
j_gene: TRBJ2-1; abundance: many; d_gene: .; v_gene: TRBV4-1; CDR3aa: CASSQDVGGEQFF; CDR3nt: TGCGCCAGCAGCCAAGATGTGGGAGGTGAGCAGTTCTTC
j_gene: TRBJ2-7; abundance: few; d_gene: .; v_gene: TRBV7-8; CDR3aa: CASSLTAGAGSYEQYF; CDR3nt: TGTGCCAGCAGCTTAACAGCCGGCGCAGGGTCCTACGAGCAGTACTTC
j_gene: TRBJ2-3; abundance: few; d_gene: TRBD2; v_gene: TRBV6-6; CDR3aa: CASSWDYTDTQYF; CDR3nt: TGTGCCAGCAGCTGGGACTATACAGATACGCAGTATTTT
j_gene: TRBJ1-2; abundance: few; d_gene: .; v_gene: TRBV5-1; CDR3aa: CASSAGTAYYGYTF; CDR3nt: TGCGCCAGCAGCGCCGGGACGGCTTACTATGGCTACACCTTC
j_gene: TRBJ1-1; abundance: .; d_gene: .; v_gene: TRBV6-1; CDR3aa: CASTRTTPSEAFF; CDR3nt: TGTGCCAGCACCCGCACTACGCCATCCGAAGCTTTCTTT
j_gene: TRBJ1-5; abundance: .; d_gene: .; v_gene: TRBV7-2; CDR3aa: CASSFLGQPQHF; CDR3nt: TGTGCCAGCAGCTTCTTAGGACAGCCCCAGCATTTT
j_gene: TRBJ1-5; abundance: few; d_gene: .; v_gene: TRBV24-1; CDR3aa: CATSDARGSQSNQPQHF; CDR3nt: TGTGCCACCAGTGATGCAAGGGGCAGCCAGTCCAATCAGCCCCAGCATTTT
j_gene: TRBJ1-5; abundance: .; d_gene: .; v_gene: TRBV18; CDR3aa: CASSPTLYRERQPQHF; CDR3nt: TGTGCCAGCTCACCAACCCTTTACAGGGAACGCCAGCCCCAGCATTTT
j_gene: TRBJ2-7; abundance: many; d_gene: .; v_gene: TRBV7-7; CDR3aa: CASSPGRHSYEQYF; CDR3nt: TGTGCCAGCAGCCCAGGACGGCACTCCTACGAGCAGTACTTC
j_gene: TRBJ2-3; abundance: .; d_gene: TRBD1; v_gene: TRBV9; CDR3aa: CASSVEWTGADTQYF; CDR3nt: TGTGCCAGCAGCGTAGAGTGGACAGGAGCTGATACGCAGTATTTT
j_gene: TRBJ2-5; abundance: .; d_gene: .; v_gene: TRBV5-1; CDR3aa: CASSLGLRETQYF; CDR3nt: TGCGCCAGCAGCTTAGGCCTCAGGGAGACCCAGTACTTC
j_gene: TRBJ2-1; abundance: .; d_gene: .; v_gene: TRBV28; CDR3aa: CASKGEFYNEQFF; CDR3nt: TGTGCCAGCAAGGGGGAATTTTACAATGAGCAGTTCTTC
j_gene: TRBJ2-3; abundance: .; d_gene: TRBD2; v_gene: TRBV5-1; CDR3aa: CASSPTSGRGLTQYF; CDR3nt: TGCGCCAGCAGCCCGACTAGCGGGAGGGGTCTTACGCAGTATTTT
j_gene: TRBJ2-7; abundance: few; d_gene: .; v_gene: TRBV6-6; CDR3aa: CASKEGKTYEQYF; CDR3nt: TGTGCCAGCAAAGAGGGAAAAACCTACGAGCAGTACTTC
j_gene: TRBJ2-1; abundance: few; d_gene: TRBD2; v_gene: TRBV28; CDR3aa: CASSLPGLAGGRSYNEQFF; CDR3nt: TGTGCCAGCAGTCTGCCGGGACTAGCGGGGGGCCGCTCCTACAATGAGCAGTTCTTC
j_gene: TRBJ2-7; abundance: many; d_gene: .; v_gene: TRBV20-1; CDR3aa: CSARGPGYYEQYF; CDR3nt: TGCAGTGCTAGAGGGCCAGGCTACTACGAGCAGTACTTC
j_gene: TRBJ1-4; abundance: few; d_gene: .; v_gene: TRBV6-1; CDR3aa: CASSPGVVKLFF; CDR3nt: TGTGCCAGCAGTCCTGGGGTGGTAAAACTGTTTTTT
j_gene: TRBJ1-5; abundance: .; d_gene: .; v_gene: TRBV9; CDR3aa: CASRVAGSNQPQHF; CDR3nt: TGTGCCAGCCGCGTAGCTGGAAGCAATCAGCCCCAGCATTTT
j_gene: TRBJ2-7; abundance: .; d_gene: .; v_gene: TRBV18; CDR3aa: CASSPLADSSYEQYF; CDR3nt: TGTGCCAGCTCACCACTAGCGGACAGCTCCTACGAGCAGTACTTC
j_gene: TRBJ2-3; abundance: many; d_gene: TRBD2; v_gene: TRBV12-3/TRBV12-4; CDR3aa: CASRFTSGSVGDTQYF; CDR3nt: TGTGCCAGCAGGTTCACTAGCGGGAGTGTGGGGGATACGCAGTATTTT
j_gene: TRBJ1-2; abundance: .; d_gene: .; v_gene: TRBV4-3; CDR3aa: CASSPSAGRPSLYGYTF; CDR3nt: TGCGCCAGCAGCCCCTCGGCGGGCCGGCCCTCCCTTTATGGCTACACCTTC
j_gene: TRBJ2-7; abundance: few; d_gene: TRBD1; v_gene: TRBV7-9; CDR3aa: CASSPRQGYEQYF; CDR3nt: TGTGCCAGCAGCCCACGACAGGGGTACGAGCAGTACTTC
j_gene: TRBJ2-5; abundance: few; d_gene: .; v_gene: TRBV6-1; CDR3aa: CASRFLQGRGETQYF; CDR3nt: TGTGCCAGCAGGTTCCTACAGGGAAGGGGAGAGACCCAGTACTTC
j_gene: TRBJ1-1; abundance: few; d_gene: .; v_gene: TRBV5-4; CDR3aa: CASSLGAETEAFF; CDR3nt: TGTGCCAGCAGCTTGGGTGCGGAAACTGAAGCTTTCTTT
j_gene: TRBJ2-3; abundance: .; d_gene: .; v_gene: TRBV7-3; CDR3aa: CASSPHRDRVPDTQYF; CDR3nt: TGTGCCAGCAGCCCGCACAGGGACCGGGTCCCAGATACGCAGTATTTT
j_gene: TRBJ2-7; abundance: few; d_gene: TRBD2; v_gene: TRBV18; CDR3aa: CASSALAGPSYEQYF; CDR3nt: TGTGCCAGCTCAGCACTAGCGGGTCCTTCCTACGAGCAGTACTTC
j_gene: TRBJ2-1; abundance: medium-sized; d_gene: .; v_gene: TRBV20-1; CDR3aa: CSASGSSDASYNEQFF; CDR3nt: TGCAGTGCTAGTGGGTCTTCGGATGCCTCCTACAATGAGCAGTTCTTC
j_gene: TRBJ1-1; abundance: few; d_gene: .; v_gene: TRBV29-1; CDR3aa: CSVVERRTEAFF; CDR3nt: TGCAGCGTGGTCGAGAGGCGGACTGAAGCTTTCTTT
j_gene: TRBJ2-2; abundance: medium-sized; d_gene: .; v_gene: TRBV10-1; CDR3aa: CASSPTRTGELFF; CDR3nt: TGCGCCAGCTCCCCGACTCGAACCGGGGAGCTGTTTTTT
j_gene: TRBJ2-2; abundance: .; d_gene: TRBD2; v_gene: TRBV4-3; CDR3aa: CASSHPGLAGYTGELFF; CDR3nt: TGCGCCAGCAGCCACCCGGGACTAGCGGGATACACCGGGGAGCTGTTTTTT
j_gene: TRBJ2-4; abundance: few; d_gene: .; v_gene: TRBV7-2; CDR3aa: CASSLKSGAKNIQYF; CDR3nt: TGTGCCAGCAGCCTCAAGAGCGGGGCCAAAAACATTCAGTACTTC
j_gene: TRBJ2-5; abundance: few; d_gene: .; v_gene: TRBV7-2; CDR3aa: CASSPDGETQYF; CDR3nt: TGTGCCAGCAGCCCAGATGGAGAGACCCAGTACTTC